The rows below give T cell receptor beta chains drawn from one sample of a study of shared clonotypes between healthy human individuals. Profiled with immunoSEQ multiplex PCR; TCRdb holds only in-frame clones, not every one. This sample has under 1,100,000 clones, with 60% to 80% found just once. The sequenced material came from memory CD4+ T cells sorted from blood. These receptors were obtained from a man in his late teens or twenties in good health. Both conserved end residues are part of each CDR3. The D gene is left open where the match is weak. Clone size is stated in some rows and not others, as once, few, many or a class when expanded.

TRBJ2-2	TRBV7-2	TRBD2	15	.	CASSLSSGRTGELFF	TGTGCCAGCAGCTTATCTAGCGGGAGAACCGGGGAGCTGTTTTTT
TRBJ1-2	TRBV28	.	12	.	CASQAGNYGYTF	TGTGCCAGCCAGGCGGGGAACTATGGCTACACCTTC
TRBJ2-7	TRBV18	TRBD2	14	.	CASSPQREDYEQYF	TGTGCCAGCTCACCCCAGCGGGAGGATTACGAGCAGTACTTC
TRBJ1-6	TRBV2	TRBD1	14	few	CASRGGQGNSPLHF	TGTGCCAGCAGGGGGGGACAGGGGAATTCACCCCTCCACTTT
TRBJ1-3	TRBV7-3	TRBD1	16	.	CASSPTGGGSGNTIYF	TGTGCCAGCAGCCCCACAGGGGGCGGCTCTGGAAACACCATATATTTT
TRBJ1-5	TRBV19	.	13	many	CATSPGGNQPQHF	TGTGCCACCTCCCCCGGGGGCAATCAGCCCCAGCATTTT
TRBJ1-2	TRBV18	TRBD1	14	few	CASSETGGGYGYTF	TGTGCCAGCTCAGAAACAGGGGGCGGCTATGGCTACACCTTC
TRBJ2-1	TRBV9	.	15	.	CASSISGSSYNEQFF	TGTGCCAGCAGTATTAGCGGTAGCTCCTACAATGAGCAGTTCTTC
TRBJ2-5	TRBV4-3	TRBD2	18	.	CASSLRTSGGSYPETQYF	TGCGCCAGCAGCCTGCGGACTAGCGGGGGGTCGTACCCAGAGACCCAGTACTTC
TRBJ2-7	TRBV5-1	.	13	.	CASSSDMSYEQYF	TGCGCCAGCAGCTCCGACATGTCCTACGAGCAGTACTTC
TRBJ2-5	TRBV7-9	.	15	many	CASSLGIGPGETQYF	TGTGCCAGCAGCTTAGGTATTGGACCCGGAGAGACCCAGTACTTC
TRBJ2-7	TRBV2	.	13	.	CASRETGPYEQYF	TGTGCCAGCAGGGAGACAGGCCCATACGAGCAGTACTTC
TRBJ2-4	TRBV6-5	.	14	.	CASTQMAGANIQYF	TGTGCCAGCACCCAGATGGCGGGGGCGAACATTCAGTACTTC
TRBJ2-7	TRBV4-1	.	14	few	CASSLGQSNYEQYF	TGCGCCAGCAGCCTCGGACAGAGCAACTACGAGCAGTACTTC
TRBJ2-7	TRBV7-9	.	13	.	CASGRGGAGEQYF	TGTGCCAGTGGCCGCGGTGGGGCCGGTGAGCAGTACTTC
TRBJ1-2	TRBV28	.	14	.	CASSPPVWNYGYTF	TGTGCCAGCAGTCCCCCGGTGTGGAACTATGGCTACACCTTC
TRBJ2-5	TRBV5-4	TRBD1	14	.	CASSPTGREETQYF	TGTGCCAGCAGCCCGACAGGGCGTGAGGAGACCCAGTACTTC
TRBJ1-3	TRBV7-2	TRBD1	16	.	CASSPLPGQGGNTIYF	TGTGCCAGCAGCCCTCTTCCGGGACAGGGAGGAAACACCATATATTTT
TRBJ2-7	TRBV2	TRBD1	15	once	CASSFDRGTFYEQYF	TGTGCCAGCAGCTTCGACAGGGGGACCTTCTACGAGCAGTACTTC
TRBJ2-2	TRBV11-3	.	16	.	CASSLGGSGLTGELFF	TGTGCCAGCAGCTTAGGGGGTTCGGGCCTCACCGGGGAGCTGTTTTTT
TRBJ1-2	TRBV28	.	11	.	CASSLQQGYTF	TGTGCCAGCAGTCTTCAGCAGGGCTACACCTTC
TRBJ1-4	TRBV6-1	.	14	many	CASSPPGTREKLFF	TGTGCCAGCAGCCCCCCCGGGACACGCGAAAAACTGTTTTTT
TRBJ2-1	TRBV5-1	TRBD2	16	.	CASSLAGTSGGYEQFF	TGCGCCAGCAGCTTGGCGGGGACTAGCGGGGGTTATGAGCAGTTCTTC